This T cell receptor beta chain was retrieved from a study of blood T cell repertoires in COVID-19. The wider study: The United States, Italy and Spain provided the acute and convalescent COVID-19 samples. PBMCs, B-cell-depleted T cells, or T cells were the source of the cDNA or gDNA that made up the material.

Original methodology: Nucleated cell number was recorded as an estimate derived from reference gene primer amplification. Method: immunoSEQ multiplex PCR; TCRdb's copy keeps in-frame clones and lacks some. The V and J calls and clone size are taken from that table; D and trimming were inferred from the DNA. The sample consists of under 300,000 clones, around 81% of them appearing once. The CDR3 has 15 residues. Germline V gene sequence: CDR1 SGDLS, CDR2 YYNGEE. V shed 0 bases, J shed 10 bases, and the junction held 10 bases outside the gene matches. The genes are TRBV9 and TRBJ1-5, with TRBD1 identical over 7 bases. Sequencing was performed on peripheral blood. The TCR was taken from a man aged 25-45 years who had recovered from COVID-19. This CDR3 is CASSVGGDSNSPQHF. The CDR3 DNA reads as TGTGCCAGCAGCGTAGGTGGGGACAGTAATTCTCCCCAGCATTTT.